The 2 T cell receptor beta chains below were found in one sample sequenced in a study of control samples from healthy donors and cancer patients. This table comes from immunoSEQ multiplex PCR, and its TCRdb copy is limited to in-frame clones, with some not included. The sample lists roughly 160,000 clones; around nine tenths were seen once. Sequencing was performed on blood. Receptor source: a woman aged 30 to 39 in good health.

The rearrangement links TRBV5-1 to TRBJ1-5, with D possibly TRBD1 on 5 matching bases. Germline CDR1 SGHRS, CDR2 YFSETQ. V was pared by 1 base and J by 3 bases, with 14 bases between. The CDR3 runs 16 residues. The CDR3 DNA sequence: TGCGCCAGCAGCTTGAACGTCAGGGAGGCCAATCAGCCCCAGCATTTT. Its protein is CASSLNVREANQPQHF.

The DNA for the CDR3 is TGTGCCAGCGGCTTACAGGGGAACCAAGAGACCCAGTACTTC. Its translation is CASGLQGNQETQYF. The chain links TRBV3-1 (or the pseudogene TRBV3-2) to TRBJ2-5; TRBD1 aligns across 7 bases. The germline V gene encodes CDR1 LGHDT and CDR2 YNNKEL (reference sequence). The CDR3 has 14 residues. Losses at the gene ends were 8 bases for V and 0 bases for J; bases not matched to a gene: 6.